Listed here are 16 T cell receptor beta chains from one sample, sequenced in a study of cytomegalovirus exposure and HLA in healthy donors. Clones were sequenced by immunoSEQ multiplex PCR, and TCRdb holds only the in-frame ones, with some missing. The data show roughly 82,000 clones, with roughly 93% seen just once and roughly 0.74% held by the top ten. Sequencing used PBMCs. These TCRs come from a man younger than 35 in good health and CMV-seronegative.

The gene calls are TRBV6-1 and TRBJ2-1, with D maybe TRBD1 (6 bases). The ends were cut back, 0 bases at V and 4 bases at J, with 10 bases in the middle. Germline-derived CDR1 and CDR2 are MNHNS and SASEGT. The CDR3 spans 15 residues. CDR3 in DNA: TGTGCCAGCAGTGAAGCGTTCAGGGGATACAATGAGCAGTTCTTC. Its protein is CASSEAFRGYNEQFF.

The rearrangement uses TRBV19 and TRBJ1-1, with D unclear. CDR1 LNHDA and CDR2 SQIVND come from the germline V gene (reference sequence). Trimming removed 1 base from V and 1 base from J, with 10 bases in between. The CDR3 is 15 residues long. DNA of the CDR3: TGTGCCAGTAGTATAGCTAGGATTTCGAACACTGAAGCTTTCTTT. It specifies CASSIARISNTEAFF. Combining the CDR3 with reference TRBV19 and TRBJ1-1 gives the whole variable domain DGGITQSPKYLFRKEGQNVTLSCEQNLNHDAMYWYRQDPGQGLRLIYYSQIVNDFQKGDIAEGYSVSREKKESFPLTVTSAQKNPTAFYLCASSIARISNTEAFFGQGTRLTVV.

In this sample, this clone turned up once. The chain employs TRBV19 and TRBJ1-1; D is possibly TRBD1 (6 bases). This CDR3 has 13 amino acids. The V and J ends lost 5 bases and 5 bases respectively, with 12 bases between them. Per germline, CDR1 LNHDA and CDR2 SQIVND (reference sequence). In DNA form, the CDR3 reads TGTGCCAGTAGTCTCGTCACAGGGACTGAAGCTTTCTTT. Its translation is CASSLVTGTEAFF.

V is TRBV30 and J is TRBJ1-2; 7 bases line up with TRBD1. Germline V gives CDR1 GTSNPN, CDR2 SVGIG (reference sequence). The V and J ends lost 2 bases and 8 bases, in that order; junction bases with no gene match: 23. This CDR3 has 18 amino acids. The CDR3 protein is CAWSLTRDSRTQSRGYTF. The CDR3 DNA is TGTGCCTGGAGTTTGACCCGGGACAGCCGCACCCAATCGCGGGGCTACACCTTC.

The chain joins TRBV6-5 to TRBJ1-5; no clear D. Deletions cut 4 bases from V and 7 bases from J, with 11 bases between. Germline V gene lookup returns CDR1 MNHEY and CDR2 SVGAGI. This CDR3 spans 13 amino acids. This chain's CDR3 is CASSSTGSQPQHF. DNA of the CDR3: TGTGCCAGCAGTTCCACCGGGTCGCAGCCCCAGCATTTT.

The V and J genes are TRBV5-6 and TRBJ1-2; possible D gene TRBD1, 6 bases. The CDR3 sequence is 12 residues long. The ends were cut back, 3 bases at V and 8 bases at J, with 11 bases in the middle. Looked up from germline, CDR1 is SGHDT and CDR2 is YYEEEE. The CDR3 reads CASSWGPAGYTF. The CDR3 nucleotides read TGTGCCAGCAGCTGGGGGCCGGCGGGCTACACCTTC.

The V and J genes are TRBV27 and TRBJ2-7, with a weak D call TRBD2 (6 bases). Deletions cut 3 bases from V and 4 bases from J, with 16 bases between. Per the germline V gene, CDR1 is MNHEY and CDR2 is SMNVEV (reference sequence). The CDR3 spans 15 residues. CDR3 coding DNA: TGTGCCAGCAGTTTTGCGCGGGTGGGGGGATACGAGCAGTACTTC. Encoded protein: CASSFARVGGYEQYF.

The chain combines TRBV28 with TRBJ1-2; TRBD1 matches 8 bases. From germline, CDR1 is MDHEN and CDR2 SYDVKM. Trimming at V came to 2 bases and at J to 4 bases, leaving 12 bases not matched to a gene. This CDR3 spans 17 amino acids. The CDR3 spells CASSLLGGGQGVYGYTF. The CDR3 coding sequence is TGTGCCAGCAGTTTACTCGGGGGTGGACAGGGAGTCTATGGCTACACCTTC.

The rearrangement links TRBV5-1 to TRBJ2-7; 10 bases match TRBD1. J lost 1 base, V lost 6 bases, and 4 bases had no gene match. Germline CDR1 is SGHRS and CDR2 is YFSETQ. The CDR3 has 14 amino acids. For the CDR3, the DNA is TGCGCCAGCACCAGGACAGGGGGGTCCTACGAGCAGTACTTC. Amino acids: CASTRTGGSYEQYF.

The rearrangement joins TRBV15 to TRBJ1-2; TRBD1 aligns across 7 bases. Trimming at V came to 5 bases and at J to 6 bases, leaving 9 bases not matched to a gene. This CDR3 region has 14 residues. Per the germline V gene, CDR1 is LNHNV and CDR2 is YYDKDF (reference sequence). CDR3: CATSAPEGAHGYTF. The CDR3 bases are TGTGCCACCAGCGCGCCGGAGGGGGCCCATGGCTACACCTTC.

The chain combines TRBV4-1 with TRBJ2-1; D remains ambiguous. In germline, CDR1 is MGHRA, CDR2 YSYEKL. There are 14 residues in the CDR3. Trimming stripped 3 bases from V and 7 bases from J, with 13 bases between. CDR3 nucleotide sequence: TGCGCCAGCAGCCATCCCCCGAGGAGTAATGAGCAGTTCTTC. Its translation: CASSHPPRSNEQFF.

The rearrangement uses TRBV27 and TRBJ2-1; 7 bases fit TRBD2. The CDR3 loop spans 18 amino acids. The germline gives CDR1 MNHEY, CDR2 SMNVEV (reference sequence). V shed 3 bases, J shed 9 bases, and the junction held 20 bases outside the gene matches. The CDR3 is CASSFISGTGNQGREQFF. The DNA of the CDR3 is TGTGCCAGCAGTTTCATAAGCGGGACGGGTAATCAAGGGCGTGAGCAGTTCTTC.

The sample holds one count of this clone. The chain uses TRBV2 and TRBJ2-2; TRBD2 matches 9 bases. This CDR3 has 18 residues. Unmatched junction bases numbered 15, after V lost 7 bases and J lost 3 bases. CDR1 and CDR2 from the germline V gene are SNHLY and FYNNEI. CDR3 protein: CASKFGLAGARDTGELFF. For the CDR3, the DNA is TGTGCCAGCAAATTCGGTTTAGCGGGGGCTCGGGACACCGGGGAGCTGTTTTTT. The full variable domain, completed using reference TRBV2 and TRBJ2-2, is EPEVTQTPSHQVTQMGQEVILRCVPISNHLYFYWYRQILGQKVEFLVSFYNNEISEKSEIFDDQFSVERPDGSNFTLKIRSTKLEDSAMYFCASKFGLAGARDTGELFFGEGSRLTVL.

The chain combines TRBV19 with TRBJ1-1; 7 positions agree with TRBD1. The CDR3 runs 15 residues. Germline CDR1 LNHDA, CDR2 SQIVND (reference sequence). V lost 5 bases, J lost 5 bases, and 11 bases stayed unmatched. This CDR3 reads CASSPLDRVVTEAFF. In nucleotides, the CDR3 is TGTGCCAGTAGTCCATTAGACAGGGTCGTGACTGAAGCTTTCTTT.

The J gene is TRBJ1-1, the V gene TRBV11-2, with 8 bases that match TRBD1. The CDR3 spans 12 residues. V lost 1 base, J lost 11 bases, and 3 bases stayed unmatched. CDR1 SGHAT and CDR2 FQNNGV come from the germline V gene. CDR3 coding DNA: TGTGCCAGCAGCTTAGCAGGGGGCCGCGCTTTCTTT. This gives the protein CASSLAGGRAFF.

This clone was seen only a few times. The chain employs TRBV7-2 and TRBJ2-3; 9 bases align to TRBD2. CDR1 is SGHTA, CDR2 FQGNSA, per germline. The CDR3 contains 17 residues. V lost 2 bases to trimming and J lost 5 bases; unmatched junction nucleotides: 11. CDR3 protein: CASSLRLAGPSVDTQYF. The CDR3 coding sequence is TGTGCCAGCAGCTTACGGCTAGCGGGACCCTCCGTAGATACGCAGTATTTT.